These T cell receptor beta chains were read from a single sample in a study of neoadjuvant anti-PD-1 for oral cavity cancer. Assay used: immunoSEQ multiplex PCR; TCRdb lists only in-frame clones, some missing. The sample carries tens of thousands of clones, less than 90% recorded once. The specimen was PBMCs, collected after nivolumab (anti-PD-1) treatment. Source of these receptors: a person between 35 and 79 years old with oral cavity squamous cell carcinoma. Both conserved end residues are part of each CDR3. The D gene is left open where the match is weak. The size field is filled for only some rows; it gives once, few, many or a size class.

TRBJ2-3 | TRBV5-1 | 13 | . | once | TGCGCCAGCAGCAGAACCAGAGAAGATACGCAGTATTTT | CASSRTREDTQYF
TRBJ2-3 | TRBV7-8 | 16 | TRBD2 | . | TGTGCCAGCAGCTCTAGACTAGCGACCTCGGGAGATACGCAGTATTTT | CASSSRLATSGDTQYF
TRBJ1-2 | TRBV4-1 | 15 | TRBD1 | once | TGCGCCAGCAGCCCACGGACAGGGAAAGTCGAGGGCTACACCTTC | CASSPRTGKVEGYTF
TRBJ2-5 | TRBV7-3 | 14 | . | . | TGTGCCAGCAGCTTATCCCCAGGGGAAGAGACCCAGTACTTC | CASSLSPGEETQYF
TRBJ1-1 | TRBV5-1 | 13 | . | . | TGCGCCAGCAGCCTGGGAGTGAACACTGAAGCTTTCTTT | CASSLGVNTEAFF
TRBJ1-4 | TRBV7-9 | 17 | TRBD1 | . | TGTGCCAGCAGCTTATGGCGAGGGAGGGGGCTTGGTGAAAAACTGTTTTTT | CASSLWRGRGLGEKLFF
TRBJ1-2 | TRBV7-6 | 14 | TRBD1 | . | TGTGCCAGCAGCCCTAGAACAGGGGGAGTTGGCTACACCTTC | CASSPRTGGVGYTF
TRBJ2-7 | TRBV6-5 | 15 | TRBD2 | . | TGTGCCAGCAGTTACTCGGGAGCGGGGGTGTACGAGCAGTACTTC | CASSYSGAGVYEQYF
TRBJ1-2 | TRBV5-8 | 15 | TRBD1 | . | TGTGCCAGCAGTTACCGGACAGGGGGCTGGTATGGCTACACCTTC | CASSYRTGGWYGYTF
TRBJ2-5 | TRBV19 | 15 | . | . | TGTGCCAGTAGTGAGCAGGGATGGGTTAGGGAGACCCAGTACTTC | CASSEQGWVRETQYF
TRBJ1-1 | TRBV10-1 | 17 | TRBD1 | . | TGCGCCAGCAGTGAGTCCACAGCCGGGACAGGGCTTACTGAAGCTTTCTTT | CASSESTAGTGLTEAFF
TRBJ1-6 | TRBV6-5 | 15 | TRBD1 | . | TGTGCCAGCAGTTATGTTGACAGGGGGTCCTCACCCCTCCACTTT | CASSYVDRGSSPLHF
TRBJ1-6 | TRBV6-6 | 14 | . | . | TGTGCCAGCAAGGTCCGCAGGAATAATTCACCCCTCCACTTT | CASKVRRNNSPLHF
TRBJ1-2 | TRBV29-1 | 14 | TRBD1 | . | TGCAGCGTTGTGAAGACAGGGGTTAACTATGGCTACACCTTC | CSVVKTGVNYGYTF
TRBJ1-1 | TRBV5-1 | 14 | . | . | TGCGCCAGCAGCTTAGGTGGAAAGAACACTGAAGCTTTCTTT | CASSLGGKNTEAFF
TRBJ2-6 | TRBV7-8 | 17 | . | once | TGTGCCAGCAGCTTAGTCCCCTTGGGCGCTGGGGCCAACGTCCTGACTTTC | CASSLVPLGAGANVLTF
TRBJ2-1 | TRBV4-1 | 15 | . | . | TGCGCCAGCAGCCCGAGATTAAGCTCCTACAATGAGCAGTTCTTC | CASSPRLSSYNEQFF
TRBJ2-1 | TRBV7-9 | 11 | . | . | TGTGCCAGCAGCTTAATCCCCAAGCAGTTCTTC | CASSLIPKQFF
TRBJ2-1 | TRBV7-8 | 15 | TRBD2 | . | TGTGCCAGCACGCCGCGGGAGGGCCAGTTCCGTGAGCAGTTCTTC | CASTPREGQFREQFF
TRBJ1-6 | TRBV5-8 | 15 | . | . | TGTGCCAGCAGTACCGGGACGGCCTCTTATTCACCCCTCCACTTT | CASSTGTASYSPLHF
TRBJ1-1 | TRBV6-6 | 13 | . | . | TGTGCCGGACGGGTTTTTACGAACACTGAAGCTTTCTTT | CAGRVFTNTEAFF
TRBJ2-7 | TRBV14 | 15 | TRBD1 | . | TGTGCCAGCAGCCAAGTGACAGGGGGCACGGGCGAGCAGTACTTC | CASSQVTGGTGEQYF
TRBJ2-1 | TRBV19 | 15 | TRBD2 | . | TGTGCCAGCTCTGCCGGGACTAGCGGGGGAAATGAGCAGTTCTTC | CASSAGTSGGNEQFF
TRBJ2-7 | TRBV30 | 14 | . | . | TGTGCCTCCACGAGGGAAGGGGTTCGCTACGAGCAGTACTTC | CASTREGVRYEQYF
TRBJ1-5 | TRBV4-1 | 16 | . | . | TGCGCCAGCAGCCAACCCCCTGCGGGACGGGGTCAGCCCCAGCATTTT | CASSQPPAGRGQPQHF
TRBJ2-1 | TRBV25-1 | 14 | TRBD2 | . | TGTGCCAGCAGTAGAGCGGGGGGCTACAATGAGCAGTTCTTC | CASSRAGGYNEQFF
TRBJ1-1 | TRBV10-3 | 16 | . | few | TGTGCCATTTCCGGGTCGGTTTTAGCCACCGGTACTGAAGCTTTCTTT | CAISGSVLATGTEAFF
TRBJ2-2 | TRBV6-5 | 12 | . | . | TGTGCCAGCAGTTATAGGTGGGGGGAGCTGTTTTTT | CASSYRWGELFF
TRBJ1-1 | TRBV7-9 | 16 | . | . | TGTGCCAGCAGCAAAGGACGGATTACTGGGGACACTGAAGCTTTCTTT | CASSKGRITGDTEAFF
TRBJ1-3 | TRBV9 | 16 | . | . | TGTGCCAGCAGCGCCAACCCGCGGACAGCCGGAAACACCATATATTTT | CASSANPRTAGNTIYF
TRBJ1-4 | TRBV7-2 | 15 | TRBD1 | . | TGTGCCAGCAGCATCCTGACAGGGGTTAATGAAAAACTGTTTTTT | CASSILTGVNEKLFF
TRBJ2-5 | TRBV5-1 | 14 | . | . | TGCGCCAGCAGCTTGGCCACCGGGGTAGAGACCCAGTACTTC | CASSLATGVETQYF
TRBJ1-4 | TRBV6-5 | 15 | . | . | TGTGCCAGCAGTTCCCTTGGACTCGAGGCGGAAAAACTGTTTTTT | CASSSLGLEAEKLFF
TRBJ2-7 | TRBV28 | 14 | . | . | TGTGCCAGCAGTTTCTCAGGGGTCAGTGCTGAGCAGTACTTC | CASSFSGVSAEQYF
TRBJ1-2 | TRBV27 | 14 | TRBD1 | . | TGTGCCAGCAAATACCGGGACAGGGGGGCTGGCTACACCTTC | CASKYRDRGAGYTF
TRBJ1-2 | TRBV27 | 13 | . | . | TGTGCCAGCACCTTGAGGTTGGGGTTTGGCTACACCTTC | CASTLRLGFGYTF
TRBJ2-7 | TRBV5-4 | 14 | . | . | TGTGCCAGCAGCTTGGGAATTTATAGTCCCGAGCAGTACTTC | CASSLGIYSPEQYF